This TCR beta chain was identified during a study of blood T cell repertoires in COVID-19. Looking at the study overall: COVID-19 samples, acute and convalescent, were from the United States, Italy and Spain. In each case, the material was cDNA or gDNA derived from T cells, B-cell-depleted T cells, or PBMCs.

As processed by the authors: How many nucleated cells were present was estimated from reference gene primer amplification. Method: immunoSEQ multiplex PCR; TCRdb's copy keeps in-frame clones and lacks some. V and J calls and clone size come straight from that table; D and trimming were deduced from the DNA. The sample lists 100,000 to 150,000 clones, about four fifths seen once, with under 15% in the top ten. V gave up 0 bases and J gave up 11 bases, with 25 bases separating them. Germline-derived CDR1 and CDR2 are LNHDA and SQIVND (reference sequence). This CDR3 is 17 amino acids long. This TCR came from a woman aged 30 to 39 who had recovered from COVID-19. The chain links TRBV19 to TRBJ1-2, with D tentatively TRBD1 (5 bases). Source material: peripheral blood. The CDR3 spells CASSIDSGATGRAAYTF. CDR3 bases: TGTGCCAGTAGTATAGATTCGGGCGCAACGGGCAGGGCGGCATACACCTTC.